The 16 T cell receptor beta chains below all came from one sample that was sequenced in a study of response to subunit inactivated influenza vaccine. TCRdb passed the RT-PCR reads through MiXCR, listing each CDR3 protein once. In the table there are about 570,000 distinct CDR3 sequences, roughly 12% of which are singletons. Separately, the same data were catalogued under a study of T cells expressing NK-cell markers. As that study records: For TCR beta, cDNA was produced by 5'RACE template switching with UMIs.

The sequencing used PBMCs from blood, collected on the day of vaccination. These receptors all come from a man aged 50 or older who received an inactivated influenza vaccine.

This clonotype was found many times. The CDR3 coding sequence is TGCGCCAGCAGCCAAGCGGACGGATACACTGAAGCTTTCTTT. Protein sequence: CASSQADGYTEAFF. The chain recombines TRBV4-1 with TRBJ1-1; no clear D gene. The CDR3 runs 14 residues. Between the trimmed V and J ends, which lost 1 base and 3 bases, there was a span of 9 bases. CDR1 and CDR2 (germline): MGHRA, YSYEKL.

There are a few counts of this clonotype. This sequence joins TRBV20-1 and TRBJ2-1, with D uncertain. Trimming pared 1 base from V and 1 base from J, leaving 5 bases between. Germline V lookup: CDR1 DFQATT, CDR2 SNEGSKA (reference sequence). The CDR3 extends over 13 amino acids. CDR3 DNA sequence: TGCAGTGCTAGAGTCGGGTCCTACAATGAGCAGTTCTTC. Protein: CSARVGSYNEQFF.

This clonotype appeared a few times. The V and J genes are TRBV27 and TRBJ1-1; 9 bases map to TRBD1. The CDR3 extends over 16 amino acids. The ends lost 5 bases at V and 3 bases at J; junction bases unmatched: 10. CDR1 is MNHEY, CDR2 SMNVEV, per germline (reference sequence). The chain's CDR3 is CASSRYVQGADTEAFF. The DNA of the CDR3 is TGTGCCAGCAGTCGATATGTACAGGGGGCGGACACTGAAGCTTTCTTT.

V usage is TRBV28 and J usage is TRBJ2-1; 12 nucleotides agree with TRBD2. This CDR3 has 17 residues. V was pared by 2 bases and J by 4 bases, with 6 bases of the junction left unmatched. Per the germline V gene, CDR1 is MDHEN and CDR2 is SYDVKM. The CDR3 here is CASSLPLAGGPYNEQFF. The CDR3 DNA is TGTGCCAGCAGTTTACCCCTAGCGGGAGGGCCATACAATGAGCAGTTCTTC.

The chain joins TRBV5-1 to TRBJ1-1; the D gene is possibly TRBD1 (6 bases). The CDR3 spans 13 residues. Trimming shortened V by 4 bases and J by 3 bases, and 10 bases separated the two germline ends. Per the germline V gene, CDR1 is SGHRS and CDR2 is YFSETQ. CDR3 protein: CASSAQGYTEAFF. CDR3 DNA sequence: TGCGCCAGCAGCGCGCAGGGGTACACTGAAGCTTTCTTT.

This chain connects TRBV5-6 to TRBJ2-3; tentatively, D is TRBD2 (6 bases). V was clipped by 1 base and J by 4 bases, with 16 bases between them. The V gene's germline CDR1 is SGHDT and CDR2 YYEEEE. This CDR3 spans 16 amino acids. CDR3 region: CASSLNRRGPSDTQYF. DNA for the CDR3: TGTGCCAGCAGCTTGAACCGGCGGGGACCATCAGATACGCAGTATTTT.

The chain employs TRBV2 and TRBJ1-4; D possibly corresponds to TRBD1 (5 bases). The CDR3 is 14 amino acids. CDR1 SNHLY and CDR2 FYNNEI come from the germline V gene. V was pared by 2 bases and J by 10 bases, with 14 bases between. CDR3 coding DNA: TGTGCCAGCAGTGAATTGGGGCAGGGAGGAAAACTGTTTTTT. The encoded protein is CASSELGQGGKLFF.

This clonotype has just one count. The rearrangement links TRBV5-1 to TRBJ2-1; perhaps D is TRBD1 or TRBD2 (6 bases each). Germline V CDR1 and CDR2: SGHRS, YFSETQ. CDR3 length: 15 amino acids. Trimming pared 3 bases from V and 2 bases from J, leaving 12 bases between. The chain's CDR3 is CASSWNRGPYNEQFF. The CDR3 DNA sequence: TGCGCCAGCAGCTGGAACCGGGGGCCCTACAATGAGCAGTTCTTC.

Ten or more counts support this clonotype. V is TRBV9 and J is TRBJ1-2, with 10 bases lining up with TRBD1. After removal of 1 base from V and 3 bases from J, the junction contained 3 bases not matched to a gene. This CDR3 is 15 amino acids long. In germline, CDR1 is SGDLS, CDR2 YYNGEE. The CDR3 DNA is TGTGCCAGCAGCGTAACGACAGGGGGCTACTATGGCTACACCTTC. It yields the protein CASSVTTGGYYGYTF. The variable domain in full, with the rest retrieved from reference TRBV9 and TRBJ1-2, is DSGVTQTPKHLITATGQRVTLRCSPRSGDLSVYWYQQSLDQGLQFLIQYYNGEERAKGNILERFSAQQFPDLHSELNLSSLELGDSALYFCASSVTTGGYYGYTFGSGTRLTVV.

This rearrangement joins TRBV6-2 or TRBV6-3 to TRBJ2-2, with a possible D match to TRBD2 (6 bases). V was pared by 0 bases and J by 0 bases, with 17 bases between. This CDR3 has 19 amino acids. The germline gives CDR1 MNHEY, CDR2 SVGEGT. CDR3 protein: CASSYSRNGGSTNTGELFF. CDR3 bases: TGTGCCAGCAGTTACTCGCGGAACGGGGGATCAACGAACACCGGGGAGCTGTTTTTT.

This clonotype was counted only a few times. The chain recombines TRBV7-2 with TRBJ2-1; 7 bases align to TRBD2. The V and J ends lost 5 bases and 0 bases, in that order; junction bases with no gene match: 10. The CDR3 spans 17 residues. In germline, CDR1 is SGHTA, CDR2 FQGNSA. The CDR3 here is CASSPETSLYSYNEQFF. CDR3 sequence (DNA): TGTGCCAGCAGCCCGGAGACTAGCCTGTACTCCTACAATGAGCAGTTCTTC.

This clonotype was seen at least ten times. This chain links TRBV12-3 or TRBV12-4 with TRBJ1-1; TRBD1 is a possible D gene (6 bases). The CDR3 is 17 amino acids. V was pared by 5 bases and J by 3 bases, with 22 bases between. CDR3 sequence: CASSPLSYPPGDTEAFF. The CDR3 nucleotides read TGTGCCAGCAGTCCGCTTAGCTACCCGCCAGGGGACACTGAAGCTTTCTTT.

The chain is built from TRBV7-2 and TRBJ2-7; D might be TRBD2 (5 bases). Trimming stripped 4 bases from V and 6 bases from J, with 19 bases between. CDR1 is SGHTA, CDR2 FQGNSA, per germline. This CDR3 has 15 residues. DNA of the CDR3: TGTGCCAGCAGCTCTAAAGGAGGAAGGTTCGGCGAGCAGTACTTC. Its protein is CASSSKGGRFGEQYF.

This clonotype has just a few counts. J is TRBJ2-7 and V is TRBV4-1; 11 nucleotides agree with TRBD1. With V trimmed by 6 bases and J by 6 bases, 10 bases remained unmatched. The V gene's germline CDR1 is MGHRA and CDR2 YSYEKL. The CDR3 consists of 15 residues. CDR3 sequence: CASRRTTGQGGEQYF. The CDR3 coding sequence is TGCGCCAGCAGGCGGACAACGGGACAGGGGGGCGAGCAGTACTTC.

This clonotype occurred many times. The rearrangement uses TRBV5-1 and TRBJ2-1; 12 positions match TRBD2. Germline V gives CDR1 SGHRS, CDR2 YFSETQ. The CDR3 totals 17 residues. The J segment lost 1 base and the V segment lost 4 bases, leaving 6 bases of the junction unmatched. The CDR3 loop is CASSDGLAGSSYNEQFF. The DNA of the CDR3 is TGCGCCAGCAGCGACGGACTAGCGGGGTCTTCCTACAATGAGCAGTTCTTC. Filled out from reference TRBV5-1 and TRBJ2-1, the complete variable domain reads KAGVTQTPRYLIKTRGQQVTLSCSPISGHRSVSWYQQTPGQGLQFLFEYFSETQRNKGNFPGRFSGRQFSNSRSEMNVSTLELGDSALYLCASSDGLAGSSYNEQFFGPGTRLTVL.

This clonotype came up a few times. V and J are TRBV4-2 and TRBJ2-3; 13 bases fit TRBD2. The CDR3 has 15 residues. V was clipped by 4 bases and J by 6 bases; unmatched bases: 4. Per germline, CDR1 LGHNA and CDR2 YNFKEQ. The CDR3 protein is CASSPGLAGMDTQYF. DNA of the CDR3: TGTGCCAGCAGCCCGGGACTAGCGGGGATGGATACGCAGTATTTT.